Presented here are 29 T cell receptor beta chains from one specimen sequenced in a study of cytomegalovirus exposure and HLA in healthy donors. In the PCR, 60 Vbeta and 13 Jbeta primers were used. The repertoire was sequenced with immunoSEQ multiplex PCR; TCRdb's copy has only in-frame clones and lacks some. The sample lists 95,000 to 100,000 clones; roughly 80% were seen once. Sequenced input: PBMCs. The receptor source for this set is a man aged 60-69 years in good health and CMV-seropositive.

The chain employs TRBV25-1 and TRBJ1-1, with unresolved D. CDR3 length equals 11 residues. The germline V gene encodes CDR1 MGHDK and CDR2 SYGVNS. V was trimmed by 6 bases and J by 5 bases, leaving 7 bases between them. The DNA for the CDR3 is TGTGCCAGCAGCGAGGGAACTGAAGCTTTCTTT. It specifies CASSEGTEAFF.

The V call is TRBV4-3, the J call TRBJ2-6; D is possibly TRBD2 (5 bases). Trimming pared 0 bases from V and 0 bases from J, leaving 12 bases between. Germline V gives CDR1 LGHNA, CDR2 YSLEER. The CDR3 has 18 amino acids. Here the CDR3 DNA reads TGCGCCAGCAGCCAAGATCCCGGAGGTAACTCTGGGGCCAACGTCCTGACTTTC. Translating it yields CASSQDPGGNSGANVLTF.

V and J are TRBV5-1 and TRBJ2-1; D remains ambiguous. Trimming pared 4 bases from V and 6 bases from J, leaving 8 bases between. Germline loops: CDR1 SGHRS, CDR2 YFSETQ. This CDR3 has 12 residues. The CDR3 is CASSPMSNEQFF. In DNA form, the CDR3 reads TGCGCCAGCAGCCCGATGAGCAATGAGCAGTTCTTC.

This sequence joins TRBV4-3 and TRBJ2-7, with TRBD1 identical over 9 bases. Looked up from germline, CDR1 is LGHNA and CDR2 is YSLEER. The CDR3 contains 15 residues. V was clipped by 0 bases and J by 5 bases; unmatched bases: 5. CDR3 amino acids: CASSQDRTGGDEQYF. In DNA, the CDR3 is TGCGCCAGCAGCCAAGATCGTACAGGGGGCGACGAGCAGTACTTC.

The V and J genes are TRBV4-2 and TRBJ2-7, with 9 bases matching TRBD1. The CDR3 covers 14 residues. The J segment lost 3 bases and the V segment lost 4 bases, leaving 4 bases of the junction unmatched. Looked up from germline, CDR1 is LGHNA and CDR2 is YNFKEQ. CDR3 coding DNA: TGTGCCAGCAGCCCATCGGGACAGGGCTACGAGCAGTACTTC. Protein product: CASSPSGQGYEQYF.

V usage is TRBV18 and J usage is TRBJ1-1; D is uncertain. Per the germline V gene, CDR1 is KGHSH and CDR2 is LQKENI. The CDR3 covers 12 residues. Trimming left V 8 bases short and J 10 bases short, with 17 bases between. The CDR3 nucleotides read TGTGCCAGCACCCCCCAGTCTCGTCGAGCTTTCTTT. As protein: CASTPQSRRAFF.

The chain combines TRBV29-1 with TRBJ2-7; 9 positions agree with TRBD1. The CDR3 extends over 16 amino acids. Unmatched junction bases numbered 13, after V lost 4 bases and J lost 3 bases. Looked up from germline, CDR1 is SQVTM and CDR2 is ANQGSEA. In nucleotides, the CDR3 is TGCAGCGTTGGGGGGCGTCCCGGGACAGGGATCTACGAGCAGTACTTC. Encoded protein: CSVGGRPGTGIYEQYF.

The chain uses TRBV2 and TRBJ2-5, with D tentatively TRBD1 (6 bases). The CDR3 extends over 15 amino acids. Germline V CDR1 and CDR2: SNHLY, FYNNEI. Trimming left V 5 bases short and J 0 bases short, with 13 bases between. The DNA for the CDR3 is TGTGCCAGCAGTACAGGGATCTCGTACCAAGAGACCCAGTACTTC. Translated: CASSTGISYQETQYF.

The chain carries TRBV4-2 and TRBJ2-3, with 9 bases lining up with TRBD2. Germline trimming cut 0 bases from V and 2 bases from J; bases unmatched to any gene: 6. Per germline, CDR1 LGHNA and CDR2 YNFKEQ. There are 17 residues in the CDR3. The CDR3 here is CASSQDSLAGSTDTQYF. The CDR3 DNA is TGTGCCAGCAGCCAAGATAGCCTAGCGGGGTCCACAGATACGCAGTATTTT.

CDR3 residues: CASSQSGTGDREQYF. CDR3 DNA sequence: TGCGCCAGCAGTCAATCAGGGACAGGGGATCGCGAGCAGTACTTC. The V call is TRBV23-1, the J call TRBJ2-7; 10 positions match TRBD1. TRBV23-1 is marked as an open reading frame, function uncertain. The V segment lost 0 bases and the J segment 6 bases; nucleotides outside the gene matches: 5. The CDR3 covers 15 residues.

The CDR3, as DNA: TGCGCCAGCAGCTTGTACGGGGGGGACCGAGGCTACGAGCAGTACTTC. This gives the protein CASSLYGGDRGYEQYF. The rearrangement links TRBV5-1 to TRBJ2-7, with TRBD2 matching 8 bases. V shed 1 base and J 3 bases; nucleotides not matched to a gene: 9. There are 16 residues in the CDR3. Germline V gene sequence: CDR1 SGHRS, CDR2 YFSETQ.

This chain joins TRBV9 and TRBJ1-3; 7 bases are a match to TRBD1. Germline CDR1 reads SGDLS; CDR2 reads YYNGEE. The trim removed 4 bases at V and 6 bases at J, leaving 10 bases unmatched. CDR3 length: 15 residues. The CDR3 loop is CASSTDRATSNTIYF. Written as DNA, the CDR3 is TGTGCCAGCAGCACAGACAGGGCAACCTCAAACACCATATATTTT.

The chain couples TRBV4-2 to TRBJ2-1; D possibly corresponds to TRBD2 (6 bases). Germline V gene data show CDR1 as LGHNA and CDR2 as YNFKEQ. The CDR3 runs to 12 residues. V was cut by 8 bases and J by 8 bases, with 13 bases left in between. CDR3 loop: CASGGGFYEQFF. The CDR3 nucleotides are TGTGCCAGCGGGGGAGGTTTTTATGAGCAGTTCTTC.

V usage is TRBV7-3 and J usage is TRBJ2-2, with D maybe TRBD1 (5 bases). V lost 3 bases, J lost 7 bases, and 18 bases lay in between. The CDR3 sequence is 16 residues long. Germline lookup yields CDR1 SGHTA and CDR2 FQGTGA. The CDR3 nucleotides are TGTGCCAGCAGCTTTGGGCCACTGGGGCCAAGCGGGGAGCTGTTTTTT. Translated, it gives CASSFGPLGPSGELFF.

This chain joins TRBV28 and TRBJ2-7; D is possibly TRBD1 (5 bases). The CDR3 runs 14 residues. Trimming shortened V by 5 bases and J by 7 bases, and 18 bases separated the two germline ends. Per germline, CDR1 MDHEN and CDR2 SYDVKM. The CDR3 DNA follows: TGTGCCAGCAGTCTCCAGGGTTTAATGGGGGAGCAGTACTTC. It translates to CASSLQGLMGEQYF.

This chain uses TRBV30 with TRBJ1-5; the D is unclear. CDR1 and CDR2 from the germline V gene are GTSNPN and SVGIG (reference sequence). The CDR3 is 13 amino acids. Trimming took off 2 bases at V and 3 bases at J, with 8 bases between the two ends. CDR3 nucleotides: TGTGCCTGGAGTAGCGGACTCAATCAGCCCCAGCATTTT. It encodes CAWSSGLNQPQHF. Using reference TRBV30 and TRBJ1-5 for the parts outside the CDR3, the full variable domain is SQTIHQWPATLVQPVGSPLSLECTVEGTSNPNLYWYRQAAGRGLQLLFYSVGIGQISSEVPQNLSASRPQDRQFILSSKKLLLSDSGFYLCAWSSGLNQPQHFGDGTRLSIL.

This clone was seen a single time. As DNA, the CDR3 is TGTGCCAGACGGGCTGGGGCCAACGTCCTGACTTTC. Its translation: CARRAGANVLTF. V gene TRBV2 combines with J gene TRBJ2-6; D not certain. CDR1 is SNHLY, CDR2 FYNNEI, per germline. With 9 bases removed from V and 2 bases from J, the gap between germline ends came to 5 bases. The CDR3 is 12 residues long.

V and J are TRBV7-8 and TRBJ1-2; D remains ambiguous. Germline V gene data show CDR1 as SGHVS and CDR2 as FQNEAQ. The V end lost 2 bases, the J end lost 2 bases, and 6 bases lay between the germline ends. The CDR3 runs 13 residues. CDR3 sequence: CASSLQRNYGYTF. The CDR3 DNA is TGTGCCAGCAGCTTACAGCGGAACTATGGCTACACCTTC.

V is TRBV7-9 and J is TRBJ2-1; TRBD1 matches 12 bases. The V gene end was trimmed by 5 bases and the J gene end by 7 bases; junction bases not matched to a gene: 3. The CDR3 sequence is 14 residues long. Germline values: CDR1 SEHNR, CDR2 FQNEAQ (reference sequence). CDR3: CASSLGQGANEQFF. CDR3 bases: TGTGCCAGCAGCCTGGGACAGGGGGCAAATGAGCAGTTCTTC.

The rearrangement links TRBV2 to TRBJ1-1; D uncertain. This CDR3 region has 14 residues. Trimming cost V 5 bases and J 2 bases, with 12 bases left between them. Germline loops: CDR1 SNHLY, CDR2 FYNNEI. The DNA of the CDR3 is TGTGCCAGCAGTCGCAGTCCAAGAAACACTGAAGCTTTCTTT. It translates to CASSRSPRNTEAFF.

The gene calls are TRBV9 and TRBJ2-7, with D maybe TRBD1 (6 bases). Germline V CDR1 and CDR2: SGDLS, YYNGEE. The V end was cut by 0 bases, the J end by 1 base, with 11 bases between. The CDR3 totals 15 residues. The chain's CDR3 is CASSVGGQQSYEQYF. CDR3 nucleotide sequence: TGTGCCAGCAGCGTAGGTGGACAGCAATCCTACGAGCAGTACTTC.

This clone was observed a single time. CDR3 loop: CASSLTSSLNSPLHF. The CDR3 DNA follows: TGTGCCAGCAGCTTAACGTCTAGTCTTAATTCACCCCTCCACTTT. The chain joins TRBV7-3 to TRBJ1-6; D is ambiguous. The CDR3 runs 15 residues. V lost 0 bases and J 6 bases, leaving 9 bases between the germline ends. The germline CDR1 and CDR2 sequences are SGHTA and FQGTGA.

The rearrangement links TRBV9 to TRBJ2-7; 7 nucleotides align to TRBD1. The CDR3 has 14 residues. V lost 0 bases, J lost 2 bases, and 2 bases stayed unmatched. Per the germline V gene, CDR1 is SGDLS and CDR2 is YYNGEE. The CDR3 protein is CASSVGGQTYEQYF. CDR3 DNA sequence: TGTGCCAGCAGCGTAGGGGGACAGACCTACGAGCAGTACTTC. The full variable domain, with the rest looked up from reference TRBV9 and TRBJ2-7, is DSGVTQTPKHLITATGQRVTLRCSPRSGDLSVYWYQQSLDQGLQFLIQYYNGEERAKGNILERFSAQQFPDLHSELNLSSLELGDSALYFCASSVGGQTYEQYFGPGTRLTVT.

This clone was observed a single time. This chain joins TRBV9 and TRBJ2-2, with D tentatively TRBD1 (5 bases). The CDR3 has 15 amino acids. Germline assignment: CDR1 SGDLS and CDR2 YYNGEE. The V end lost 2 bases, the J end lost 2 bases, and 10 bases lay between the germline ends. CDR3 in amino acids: CASSVGRANTGELFF. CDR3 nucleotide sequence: TGTGCCAGCAGCGTGGGCAGGGCAAACACCGGGGAGCTGTTTTTT.

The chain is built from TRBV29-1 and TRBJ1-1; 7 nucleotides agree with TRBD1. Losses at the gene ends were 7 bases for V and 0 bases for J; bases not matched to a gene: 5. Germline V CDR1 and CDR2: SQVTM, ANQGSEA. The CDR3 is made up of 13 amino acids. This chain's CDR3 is CSAGGGVNTEAFF. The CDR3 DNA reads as TGCAGCGCGGGAGGGGGCGTGAACACTGAAGCTTTCTTT. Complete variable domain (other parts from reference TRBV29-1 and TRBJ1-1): SAVISQKPSRDICQRGTSLTIQCQVDSQVTMMFWYRQQPGQSLTLIATANQGSEATYESGFVIDKFPISRPNLTFSTLTVSNMSPEDSSIYLCSAGGGVNTEAFFGQGTRLTVV.

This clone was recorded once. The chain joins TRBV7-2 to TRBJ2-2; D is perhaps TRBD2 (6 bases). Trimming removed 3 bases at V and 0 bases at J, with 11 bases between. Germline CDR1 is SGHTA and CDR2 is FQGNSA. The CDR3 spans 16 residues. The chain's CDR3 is CASSFRTTPNTGELFF. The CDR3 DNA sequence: TGTGCCAGCAGCTTCCGGACTACCCCGAACACCGGGGAGCTGTTTTTT.

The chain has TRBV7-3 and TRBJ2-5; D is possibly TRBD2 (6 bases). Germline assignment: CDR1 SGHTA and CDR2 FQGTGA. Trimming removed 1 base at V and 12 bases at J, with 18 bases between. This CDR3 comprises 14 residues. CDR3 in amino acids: CASSLNQGGSFKYF. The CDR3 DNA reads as TGTGCCAGCAGCTTAAACCAGGGAGGTAGCTTTAAGTACTTC. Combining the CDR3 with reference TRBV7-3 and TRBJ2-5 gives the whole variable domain GAGVSQTPSNKVTEKGKYVELRCDPISGHTALYWYRQSLGQGPEFLIYFQGTGAADDSGLPNDRFFAVRPEGSVSTLKIQRTERGDSAVYLCASSLNQGGSFKYFGPGTRLLVL.

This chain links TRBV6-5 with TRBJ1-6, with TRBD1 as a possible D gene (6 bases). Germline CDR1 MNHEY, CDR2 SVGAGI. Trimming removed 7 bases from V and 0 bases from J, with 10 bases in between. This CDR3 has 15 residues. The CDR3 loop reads CASKGGVSYNSPLHF. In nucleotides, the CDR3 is TGTGCCAGCAAAGGGGGAGTCTCCTATAATTCACCCCTCCACTTT.

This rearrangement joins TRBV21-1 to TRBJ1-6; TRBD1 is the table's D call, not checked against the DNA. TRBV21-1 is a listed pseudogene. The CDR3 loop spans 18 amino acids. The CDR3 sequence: CASTIRGDRGPYNSPLHF. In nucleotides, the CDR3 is TGTGCCAGCACCATACGAGGGGACAGGGGTCCCTATAATTCACCCCTCCACTTT.